This T cell receptor (beta chain) stems from a study of early T cells in non-severe SARS-CoV-2 infection. Points from the study as a whole: Comparison of clonotypes with VDJdb favored anti-spike CD8 responses while missing private and CD4 specificities.

The CDR3 spans 13 residues. With 0 bases removed from V and 9 bases from J, the gap between germline ends came to 12 bases. CDR1 and CDR2 from the germline V gene are SGHAT and FQNNGV. Tagging with unique molecular identifiers was applied to individual cDNA molecules. Each CDR3 protein gets one entry after TCRdb re-called the 5' RACE reads with MiXCR. The table lists 30,000 to 35,000 distinct CDR3 sequences, about 7% of them singletons. This clonotype has a handful of counts. Its cognate antigen is unknown. The chain couples TRBV11-2 to TRBJ2-7; possible D gene TRBD2, 5 bases. This TCR was recovered from an adult who was a healthcare worker with PCR-confirmed SARS-CoV-2 infection or an uninfected control (not recorded which). The sample comprised whole blood. For the CDR3, the DNA is TGTGCCAGCAGCTTAGACCGACTCCGGGGGCAGTACTTC. Translation gives CASSLDRLRGQYF.